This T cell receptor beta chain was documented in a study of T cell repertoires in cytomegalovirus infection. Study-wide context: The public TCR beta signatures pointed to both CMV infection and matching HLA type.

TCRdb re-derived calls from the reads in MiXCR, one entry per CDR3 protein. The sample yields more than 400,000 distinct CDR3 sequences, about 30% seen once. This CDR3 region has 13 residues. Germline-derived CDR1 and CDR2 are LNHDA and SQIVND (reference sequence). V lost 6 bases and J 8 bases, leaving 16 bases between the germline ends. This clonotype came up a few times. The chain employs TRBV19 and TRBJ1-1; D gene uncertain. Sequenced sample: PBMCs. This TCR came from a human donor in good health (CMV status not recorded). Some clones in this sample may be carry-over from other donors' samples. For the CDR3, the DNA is TGTGCCAGTAGCATGACGGTGTGGATGGAAGCTTTCTTT. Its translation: CASSMTVWMEAFF. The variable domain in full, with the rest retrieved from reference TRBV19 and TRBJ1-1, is DGGITQSPKYLFRKEGQNVTLSCEQNLNHDAMYWYRQDPGQGLRLIYYSQIVNDFQKGDIAEGYSVSREKKESFPLTVTSAQKNPTAFYLCASSMTVWMEAFFGQGTRLTVV.